This T cell receptor beta chain is drawn from a study of OX40 agonist ivuxolimab in advanced cancers. Broader study findings: Average numbers of expanded clones were greater in CD8+ T cells than in CD4+.

About this clone itself: Its antigen is not known.

Clones were read by immunoSEQ multiplex PCR, and TCRdb kept only the in-frame ones, dropping some. Of 45,000 to 60,000 clones listed, 88% are singletons. The origin of this receptor is an adult with an advanced solid tumor such as melanoma, head and neck, liver or kidney cancer. The input for sequencing was CD4+ or CD8+ T cells sorted from blood, taken in a trial of the OX40 agonist ivuxolimab.

In DNA form, the CDR3 reads TGTGCCAGCAGTGAATTCGGGACCCTACTGTTTTTT. It codes for CASSEFGTLLFF. The chain links TRBV25-1 to TRBJ1-4; weak D call: TRBD1 (5 bases). V gave up 1 base and J gave up 13 bases, with 10 bases separating them. The CDR3 consists of 12 residues. In germline, CDR1 is MGHDK, CDR2 SYGVNS.